This TCR beta chain was sequenced for a study of molecular identifiers for immune sequencing clone quantification. Study details: Four of five RNA aliquots from approximately 20,000 or 100,000 naive CD8 T cells were sequenced. General observations from the study: One cell's worth of spiked Jurkat TCR RNA was reportedly detectable among one million naive cells. Under 1% of molecules in naive cells, but over 98% of effector molecules, belonged to clones above 20 RNA copies. Highly expanded clone sizes could be underestimated by identical TCR molecules that share a barcode.

From the PCR reads, TCRdb called clonotypes with MiXCR, one entry per CDR3 protein. The data show fewer than 8,500 distinct CDR3 sequences, with around 30% seen just once and 6.5% to 7.5% held by the top ten. Concerning this clonotype itself: Its antigen remains unidentified.

Deletions cut 6 bases from V and 0 bases from J, with 9 bases between. Per germline, CDR1 SEHNR and CDR2 FQNEAQ (reference sequence). The CDR3 is 14 residues long. Sequenced: naive CD8+ T cells from blood, with Jurkat cell RNA spiked in. Subset described: FACS-sorted CD8+CD4-CCR7+CD45RA+ naive T cells. The clonotype was recovered from a human donor in good health. Some libraries in this study had Jurkat cell RNA spiked in. The chain links TRBV7-9 to TRBJ1-3; D call uncertain. CDR3 DNA sequence: TGTGCCAGCAGGGAAGGTCGCTCTGGAAACACCATATATTTT. Residues: CASREGRSGNTIYF.